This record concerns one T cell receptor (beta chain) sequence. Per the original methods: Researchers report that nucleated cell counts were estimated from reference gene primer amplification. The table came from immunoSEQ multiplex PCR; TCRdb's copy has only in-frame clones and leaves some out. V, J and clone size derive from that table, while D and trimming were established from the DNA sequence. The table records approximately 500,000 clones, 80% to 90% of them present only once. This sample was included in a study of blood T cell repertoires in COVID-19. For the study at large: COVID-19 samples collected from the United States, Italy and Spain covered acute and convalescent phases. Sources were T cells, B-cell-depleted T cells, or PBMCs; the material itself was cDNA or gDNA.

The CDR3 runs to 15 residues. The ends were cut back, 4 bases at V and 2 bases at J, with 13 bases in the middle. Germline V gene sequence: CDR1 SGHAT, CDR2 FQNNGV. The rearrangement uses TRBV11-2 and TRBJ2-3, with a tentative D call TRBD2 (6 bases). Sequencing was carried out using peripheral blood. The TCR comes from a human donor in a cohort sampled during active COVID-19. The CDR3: CASSSGTGYTDTQYF. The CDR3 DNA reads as TGTGCCAGCAGCTCCGGGACTGGATACACAGATACGCAGTATTTT.